This note documents a single T cell receptor (beta chain) sequence. From germline, CDR1 is DFQATT and CDR2 SNEGSKA (reference sequence). This CDR3 is 15 amino acids long. Between the trimmed V and J ends, which lost 1 base and 8 bases, there was a span of 15 bases. This entry comes from a study of T cells after yellow fever vaccination. From the 5' RACE reads, TCRdb called clonotypes with MiXCR, one entry per CDR3 protein. The table includes 400,000 to 450,000 distinct CDR3 sequences, roughly a sixth detected once. The V and J genes are TRBV20-1 and TRBJ1-6; D possibly corresponds to TRBD1 (5 bases). The TCR sequence derives from a man aged 18 to 35 who received the YFV17D yellow fever vaccine. The source material was PBMCs, sampled before the yellow fever booster vaccination. Here the CDR3 DNA reads TGCAGTGCTAGAGCCGGGACGCTAGGGGATTCACCCCTCCACTTT. This encodes CSARAGTLGDSPLHF.